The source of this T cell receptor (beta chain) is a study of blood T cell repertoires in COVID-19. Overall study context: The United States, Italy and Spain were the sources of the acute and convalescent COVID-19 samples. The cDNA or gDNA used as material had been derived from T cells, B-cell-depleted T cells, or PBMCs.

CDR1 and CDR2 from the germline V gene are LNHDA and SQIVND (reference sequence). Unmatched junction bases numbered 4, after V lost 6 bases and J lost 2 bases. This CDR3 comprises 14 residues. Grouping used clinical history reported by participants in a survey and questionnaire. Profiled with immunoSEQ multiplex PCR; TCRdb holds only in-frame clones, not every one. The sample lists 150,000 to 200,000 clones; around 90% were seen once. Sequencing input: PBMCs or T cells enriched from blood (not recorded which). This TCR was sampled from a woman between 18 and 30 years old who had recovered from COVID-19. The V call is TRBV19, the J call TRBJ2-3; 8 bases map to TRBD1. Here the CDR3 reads CASRDRAFTDTQYF. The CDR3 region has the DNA TGTGCCAGTAGGGACAGGGCCTTCACAGATACGCAGTATTTT.